The source of this T cell receptor (beta chain) is a study of T-cell memory formation after mild COVID-19. Findings of the study overall: Clones that contracted clustered mainly in CM and EM if CD4+ and in EMRA if CD8+. Contracting clones, day 15 to 85, had balanced CD4/CD8, and later expanders favored CD4+. Some clones that responded turned up in pre-infection memory, which suggests that cross-reactive memory joined in.

As concerns this clonotype: The antigen is undetermined.

Trimming took 4 bases from V and 1 from J, leaving 14 bases between them. The germline V gene encodes CDR1 SGHRS and CDR2 YFSETQ. The CDR3 totals 15 residues. The 5'RACE method, run with constant-segment primers, produced TCR alpha and TCR beta cDNA libraries (carrying sample barcodes and UMIs). MiXCR was run by TCRdb on the 5' RACE reads, yielding one entry per CDR3 protein. This sample carries approximately 170,000 distinct CDR3 sequences, 10% to 15% of them seen once, and the ten largest clones take approximately 3.4%. Material for sequencing was PBMCs or a T cell subset sorted from them (not recorded which). The clonotype was recovered from a man aged 18-30 years who had mild COVID-19 (a few samples of this study predate the infection). Cell type and time point are not known. The chain carries TRBV5-1 and TRBJ1-1, with D maybe TRBD1 (5 bases). Here the CDR3 DNA reads TGCGCCAGCAGCGCCCAAGGTGGGGGGAACACTGAAGCTTTCTTT. Its translation: CASSAQGGGNTEAFF. Combining the CDR3 with reference TRBV5-1 and TRBJ1-1 gives the whole variable domain KAGVTQTPRYLIKTRGQQVTLSCSPISGHRSVSWYQQTPGQGLQFLFEYFSETQRNKGNFPGRFSGRQFSNSRSEMNVSTLELGDSALYLCASSAQGGGNTEAFFGQGTRLTVV.